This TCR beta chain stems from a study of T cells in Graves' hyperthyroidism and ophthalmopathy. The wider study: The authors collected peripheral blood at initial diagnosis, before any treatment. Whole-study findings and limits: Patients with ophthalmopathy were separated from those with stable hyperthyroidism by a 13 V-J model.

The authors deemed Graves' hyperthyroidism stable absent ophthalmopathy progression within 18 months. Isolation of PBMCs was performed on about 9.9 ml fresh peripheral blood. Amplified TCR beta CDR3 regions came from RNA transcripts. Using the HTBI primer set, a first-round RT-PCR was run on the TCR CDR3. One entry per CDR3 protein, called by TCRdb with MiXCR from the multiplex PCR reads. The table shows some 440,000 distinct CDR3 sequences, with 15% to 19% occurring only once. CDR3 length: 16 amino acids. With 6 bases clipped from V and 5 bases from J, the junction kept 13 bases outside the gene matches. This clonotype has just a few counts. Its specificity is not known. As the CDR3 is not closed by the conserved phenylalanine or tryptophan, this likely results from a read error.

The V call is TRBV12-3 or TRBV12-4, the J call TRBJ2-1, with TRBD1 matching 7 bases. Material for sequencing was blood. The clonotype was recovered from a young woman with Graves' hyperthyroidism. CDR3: CASSPSRGTVDNEQFL. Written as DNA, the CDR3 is TGTGCCAGCAGCCCCTCTCGTGGGACAGTGGACAATGAGCAGTTCCTC.